This paragraph reports one T cell receptor beta chain. Its antigen is not known. V was trimmed by 3 bases and J by 3 bases, leaving 9 bases between them. The germline V gene has CDR1 SGHTA and CDR2 FQGTGA. The CDR3 covers 13 residues. The data belong to a study of shared clonotypes between healthy human individuals. Study context: CD4 naive and CD4 memory each took three plates per donor, while CD8 naive took two and CD8 memory one. Study findings and constraints: Sampling was confined to blood; repertoires within tissues likely differ.

The CD4+ fraction was divided into a CD45RA+ naive subset and a CD45RA-negative memory subset. In the authors' methods: Filtering differed for immunoSEQ, which gave only junction sequences without quality scores. TCRdb keeps only in-frame clones here, not all; method: immunoSEQ multiplex PCR. That table furnishes V, J and clone size, whereas the DNA furnished D and trimming. This table has hundreds of thousands of clones, approximately 79% appearing once. The clonotype originates from a woman aged 25 to 45 in good health. Sequencing used memory CD4+ T cells sorted from blood. Subset described: CD45RA-negative fraction. This rearrangement joins TRBV7-3 to TRBJ2-7, with unresolved D. CDR3 nucleotides: TGTGCCAGCAGCTTCAGCCAGAGCTACGAGCAGTACTTC. Protein: CASSFSQSYEQYF. Variable domain in full (rest from reference TRBV7-3 and TRBJ2-7): GAGVSQTPSNKVTEKGKYVELRCDPISGHTALYWYRQSLGQGPEFLIYFQGTGAADDSGLPNDRFFAVRPEGSVSTLKIQRTERGDSAVYLCASSFSQSYEQYFGPGTRLTVT.